The 13 T cell receptor beta chains below were found in one sample sequenced in a study of blood T cells in healthy people across ages. Combining a sample-barcoded 5' primer with a J-beta primer mix, a second PCR ran for roughly 7 to 12 cycles. From the 5' RACE reads, TCRdb called clonotypes with MiXCR, one entry per CDR3 protein. The profile shows fewer than 2,000,000 distinct CDR3 sequences, about two fifths of them singletons. Sequenced sample: blood. These receptors were obtained from a human donor in good health.

This clonotype has at least ten counts. The genes are TRBV7-2 and TRBJ1-5; D gene ambiguous. The CDR3 is made up of 13 amino acids. V gave up 5 bases and J gave up 0 bases, with 5 bases separating them. The germline V gene has CDR1 SGHTA and CDR2 FQGNSA. CDR3 coding DNA: TGTGCCAGCAGCCCTAATAGCAATCAGCCCCAGCATTTT. This encodes CASSPNSNQPQHF.

V and J are TRBV6-7 and TRBJ1-5, with 7 bases aligning to TRBD1. TRBV6-7 is sorted into the ORF group, with uncertain function. J lost 0 bases, V lost 8 bases, and 4 bases had no gene match. This CDR3 is 14 amino acids long. The CDR3: CASPGQNSNQPQHF. CDR3 nucleotide sequence: TGTGCCAGCCCGGGACAGAATAGCAATCAGCCCCAGCATTTT.

This clonotype was seen only a few times. The V and J genes are TRBV15 and TRBJ2-3, with unresolved D. Trimming stripped 1 base from V and 2 bases from J, with 7 bases between. This CDR3 region has 14 residues. CDR1 is LNHNV and CDR2 is YYDKDF in the germline V gene (reference sequence). As DNA, the CDR3 is TGTGCCACCAGCAGAGGGTGGGACACAGATACGCAGTATTTT. Translated, it gives CATSRGWDTDTQYF.

The CDR3 nucleotides are TGCAGCGCCGGGGACTACGAGCAGTACTTC. Translated: CSAGDYEQYF. The chain recombines TRBV29-1 with TRBJ2-7; D perhaps matches TRBD2 (5 bases). V shed 7 bases and J shed 3 bases, with 7 bases lying between them. CDR1 is SQVTM, CDR2 ANQGSEA, per germline. CDR3 length: 10 residues.

This clonotype has a handful of counts. The chain couples TRBV6-5 to TRBJ2-1; the match to TRBD1 covers 9 bases. Losses at the gene ends were 7 bases for V and 1 base for J; bases not matched to a gene: 5. Germline CDR1 reads MNHEY; CDR2 reads SVGAGI. The length of the CDR3 is 15 residues. The CDR3 protein is CASNTGGGSYNEQFF. CDR3 nucleotides: TGTGCCAGCAATACAGGGGGCGGTTCCTACAATGAGCAGTTCTTC.

The sample holds many counts of this clonotype. The chain carries TRBV10-2 and TRBJ2-6; 7 nucleotides line up with TRBD2. This CDR3 is built from 16 residues. Looked up from germline, CDR1 is WSHSY and CDR2 is SAAADI. V lost 8 bases, J lost 1 base, and 8 bases stayed unmatched. The CDR3 loop reads CASDMGGVSGANVLTF. The CDR3 DNA reads as TGCGCCAGCGACATGGGGGGGGTATCTGGGGCCAACGTCCTGACTTTC.

This chain connects TRBV4-3 to TRBJ2-1; 8 nucleotides agree with TRBD2. V shed 3 bases and J 8 bases; nucleotides not matched to a gene: 6. The CDR3 loop spans 14 amino acids. Germline CDR1 is LGHNA and CDR2 is YSLEER. The CDR3 region is CASSHIAGRDEQFF. The CDR3 bases are TGCGCCAGCAGCCATATAGCGGGGCGGGATGAGCAGTTCTTC.

This clonotype occurred a few times. This chain joins TRBV2 and TRBJ2-7, with 7 bases that match TRBD2. The germline gives CDR1 SNHLY, CDR2 FYNNEI. V lost 6 bases to trimming and J lost 0 bases; unmatched junction nucleotides: 2. This CDR3 is 13 amino acids long. CDR3 amino acids: CASRRDYSYEQYF. The CDR3 DNA follows: TGTGCCAGCAGGAGGGACTACTCCTACGAGCAGTACTTC.

The chain joins TRBV5-6 to TRBJ1-2; no clear D gene. The CDR3 loop spans 14 amino acids. Trimming removed 0 bases at V and 4 bases at J, with 10 bases between. Germline CDR1 reads SGHDT; CDR2 reads YYEEEE. CDR3 DNA: TGTGCCAGCAGCTTGGGACGCTGGACCTATGGCTACACCTTC. Protein: CASSLGRWTYGYTF.

This clonotype was recorded a few times. The chain employs TRBV7-2 and TRBJ1-2, with D uncertain. The ends were cut back, 6 bases at V and 8 bases at J, with 13 bases in the middle. The CDR3 contains 12 residues. The germline V gene encodes CDR1 SGHTA and CDR2 FQGNSA. The CDR3 protein is CASRRLTGGYTF. CDR3 coding DNA: TGTGCCAGCAGGCGGTTGACGGGGGGCTACACCTTC.

The rearrangement joins TRBV6-2 or TRBV6-3 to TRBJ2-1; possibly TRBD1 for D (6 bases). Germline V gene data show CDR1 as MNHEY and CDR2 as SVGEGT. Trimming pared 6 bases from V and 4 bases from J, leaving 13 bases between. This CDR3 comprises 14 residues. The CDR3 is CASSRRDTYNEQFF. DNA of the CDR3: TGTGCCAGCAGCCGCAGGGACACGTACAATGAGCAGTTCTTC.

This clonotype was counted ten times or more. V usage is TRBV10-3 and J usage is TRBJ2-3; perhaps TRBD2 as D (6 bases). In germline, CDR1 is ENHRY, CDR2 SYGVKD. This CDR3 comprises 13 residues. The V gene lost 11 bases and the J gene lost 2 bases, with 14 bases spanning the gap. The CDR3 sequence: CAVRDLLTDTQYF. As DNA, the CDR3 is TGTGCCGTCCGGGACTTACTCACAGATACGCAGTATTTT.

The rearrangement joins TRBV20-1 to TRBJ2-5; no definite D call. The CDR3 is made up of 13 amino acids. Trimming pared 1 base from V and 2 bases from J, leaving 8 bases between. Germline V lookup: CDR1 DFQATT, CDR2 SNEGSKA (reference sequence). The CDR3 DNA is TGCAGTGCTAGAGGGCAGACTCAAGAGACCCAGTACTTC. The encoded protein is CSARGQTQETQYF.